This T cell receptor beta chain was sequenced for a study of blood T cells in healthy people across ages. The germline V gene has CDR1 MNHNS and CDR2 SASEGT. Trimming took 2 bases from V and 15 from J, leaving 14 bases between them. The CDR3 runs to 12 residues. This clonotype appeared a single time. Using a J-beta primer mix together with a sample-barcoded 5' primer, a second PCR was run for about 7 to 12 cycles. TCRdb ran MiXCR on the 5' RACE reads and lists one entry per CDR3 protein. The table lists hundreds of thousands of distinct CDR3 sequences, roughly 43% of them singletons. Sequenced: blood. The receptor comes from an elderly man in good health. The chain links TRBV6-1 to TRBJ2-1; D tentatively fits TRBD1 or TRBD2 (5 bases each). The CDR3 nucleotides are TGTGCCAGCAGTGAACGACCGACCGGGGCGTTCTTC. Translated: CASSERPTGAFF.